A selection of T cell receptor beta chains follows, all from one sample in a study of shared T cell receptors in the human thymus. TCRdb keeps only in-frame clones here, not all; method: immunoSEQ multiplex PCR. The repertoire holds hundreds of thousands of clones, with 70% to 90% as singletons. These sequences were also reported in another study, on human thymus T cells.

The sequenced sample consisted of thymocytes. These receptors came from a boy under two years old with a congenital heart defect. Both conserved end residues are part of each CDR3. A D gene is named only where the DNA matches it firmly. Only part of the rows carry a size: once, few, many, or a class if the clone is expanded.

>TRBV5-5|NA|TRBJ1-2|NA
CASSFQGDYGYTF
TGTGCCAGCAGCTTTCAGGGTGACTATGGCTACACCTTC
>TRBV6-5|NA|TRBJ2-7|NA
CASSYYTGRDEQYF
TGTGCCAGCAGTTACTATACTGGGCGGGACGAGCAGTACTTC
>TRBV28|TRBD2|TRBJ2-5|NA
CASSQASGLTLVETQYF
TGTGCCAGCAGTCAAGCCTCGGGACTAACCCTAGTCGAGACCCAGTACTTC
>TRBV6-1|TRBD1|TRBJ2-7|NA
CASTTGQGGYEQYF
TGTGCCAGCACCACCGGACAGGGAGGCTACGAGCAGTACTTC
>TRBV11-2|NA|TRBJ2-7|NA
CASSLDPGMVIHEQYF
TGTGCCAGCAGCTTAGATCCGGGAATGGTAATTCACGAGCAGTACTTC
>TRBV29-1|TRBD2|TRBJ2-3|NA
CSVEVFGGLAGEADTQYF
TGCAGCGTTGAAGTATTCGGCGGACTAGCGGGAGAGGCAGATACGCAGTATTTT
>TRBV19|TRBD2|TRBJ2-1|NA
CASKKREARSYNEQFF
TGTGCCAGTAAAAAGCGGGAGGCCCGCTCCTACAATGAGCAGTTCTTC
>TRBV10-1|TRBD2|TRBJ2-7|NA
CASSEAGGGPYEQYF
TGCGCCAGCAGTGAGGCGGGGGGGGGCCCCTACGAGCAGTACTTC
>TRBV7-8|NA|TRBJ2-1|NA
CASSLASAIYNEQFF
TGTGCCAGCAGCTTAGCAAGCGCGATATACAATGAGCAGTTCTTC
>TRBV6-6|NA|TRBJ1-2|NA
CASSTRGEGDGYTF
TGTGCCAGCAGCACGCGAGGGGAGGGGGATGGCTACACCTTC
>TRBV9|NA|TRBJ1-2|NA
CASSGGRTAYGYTF
TGTGCCAGCAGCGGGGGCCGGACAGCCTATGGCTACACCTTC
>TRBV6-6|NA|TRBJ2-5|NA
CASSQQGTYQETQYF
TGTGCCAGCAGTCAACAGGGAACGTACCAAGAGACCCAGTACTTC
>TRBV2|NA|TRBJ2-7|NA
CASSGQAFHEQYF
TGTGCCAGCAGTGGTCAGGCGTTCCACGAGCAGTACTTC
>TRBV4-2|TRBD2|TRBJ2-2|NA
CASSPGLAGSFGELFF
TGTGCCAGCAGCCCAGGACTAGCGGGAAGTTTCGGGGAGCTGTTTTTT
>TRBV28|TRBD2|TRBJ2-3|NA
CASSPEEREGDTQYF
TGTGCCAGCAGCCCCGAGGAGCGGGAAGGGGATACGCAGTATTTT
>TRBV5-6|NA|TRBJ2-1|NA
CASSRDTLASSYNEQFF
TGTGCCAGCAGCCGGGACACCCTGGCGTCCTCCTACAATGAGCAGTTCTTC
>TRBV6-4|TRBD2|TRBJ2-7|NA
CASRSGTSASYEQYF
TGTGCCAGCAGATCCGGGACTAGCGCTTCCTACGAGCAGTACTTC
>TRBV4-3|TRBD2|TRBJ2-7|NA
CASSQVLGLAGRSSYEQYF
TGCGCCAGCAGCCAAGTTTTAGGACTAGCGGGTAGGAGCTCCTACGAGCAGTACTTC
>TRBV29-1|TRBD1|TRBJ2-3|NA
CSPRGDRGTDTQYF
TGCAGCCCCCGGGGGGACAGGGGGACAGATACGCAGTATTTT
>TRBV29-1|NA|TRBJ2-1|once
CSVQFTGSGLYNEQFF
TGCAGCGTACAATTTACTGGGTCAGGGCTATACAATGAGCAGTTCTTC
>TRBV10-3|NA|TRBJ2-7|NA
CAISESKGRSSYEQYF
TGTGCCATCAGTGAGTCGAAAGGGAGGAGCTCCTACGAGCAGTACTTC
>TRBV25-1|NA|TRBJ1-1|NA
CASSANRLADTEAFF
TGTGCCAGCAGTGCAAACAGGCTCGCGGACACTGAAGCTTTCTTT
>TRBV19|NA|TRBJ2-2|NA
CASADKDTGELFF
TGTGCCAGTGCGGACAAAGACACCGGGGAGCTGTTTTTT
>TRBV7-2|TRBD1|TRBJ2-2|NA
CASSSETGYDGELFF
TGTGCCAGCAGCTCAGAGACAGGGTACGACGGGGAGCTGTTTTTT
>TRBV28|TRBD1|TRBJ1-1|NA
CASSLLGQGGNVNTEAFF
TGTGCCAGCAGTTTATTAGGACAGGGGGGAAACGTGAACACTGAAGCTTTCTTT
>TRBV14|NA|TRBJ2-2|NA
CASSQEREPNTGELFF
TGTGCCAGCAGCCAAGAACGGGAACCGAACACCGGGGAGCTGTTTTTT
>TRBV4-3|TRBD2|TRBJ2-1|NA
CASSQDRLAGIGRCEQFF
TGCGCCAGCAGCCAAGATAGGCTAGCGGGAATTGGGCGATGTGAGCAGTTCTTC
>TRBV9|NA|TRBJ2-3|NA
CASSASTSNTDTQYF
TGTGCCAGCAGCGCTTCGACTAGTAATACAGATACGCAGTATTTT
>TRBV29-1|NA|TRBJ1-1|NA
CSPRDTNTEAFF
TGCAGCCCCCGGGACACCAACACTGAAGCTTTCTTT
>TRBV27|TRBD1|TRBJ2-7|NA
CASSLRDRAEEQYF
TGTGCCAGCAGTTTACGGGACAGGGCGGAGGAGCAGTACTTC
>TRBV19|NA|TRBJ1-5|once
CASSIGALGGPQHF
TGTGCCAGTAGTATAGGGGCCTTGGGGGGGCCCCAGCATTTT
>TRBV5-1|TRBD2|TRBJ2-1|NA
CASSPDLLLAGERGDNEQFF
TGCGCCAGCAGCCCCGACCTGCTACTAGCGGGAGAACGTGGGGACAATGAGCAGTTCTTC
>TRBV7-3|TRBD2|TRBJ2-3|NA
CASSLGLAGAPMGTDTQYF
TGTGCCAGCAGCTTGGGACTAGCGGGAGCCCCCATGGGGACAGATACGCAGTATTTT
>TRBV28|NA|TRBJ2-3|NA
CASSPRPGMKLHLVFTDTQYF
TGTGCCAGCAGTCCAAGGCCGGGAATGAAACTACACTTAGTCTTCACAGATACGCAGTATTTT
>TRBV11-2|TRBD1|TRBJ1-3|once
CASSWTGDSGNTIYF
TGTGCCAGCAGCTGGACAGGGGACTCTGGAAACACCATATATTTT
>TRBV28|TRBD1|TRBJ1-5|NA
CAMGTGGNQPQHF
TGTGCCATGGGGACAGGGGGCAATCAGCCCCAGCATTTT
>TRBV4-2|TRBD2|TRBJ2-3|NA
CASSQDQAGGPYTQYF
TGTGCCAGCAGCCAAGATCAAGCGGGAGGGCCTTATACGCAGTATTTT
>TRBV27|NA|TRBJ1-5|NA
CASSLLLGQPQHF
TGTGCCAGCAGTTTATTACTAGGGCAGCCCCAGCATTTT
>TRBV5-4|NA|TRBJ2-1|NA
CASSFPLSSYNEQFF
TGTGCCAGCAGCTTCCCATTGAGCTCCTACAATGAGCAGTTCTTC
>TRBV7-6|NA|TRBJ1-2|NA
CASSPQTDYGYTF
TGTGCCAGCAGCCCCCAGACAGACTATGGCTACACCTTC
>TRBV5-4|TRBD1|TRBJ2-7|NA
CASSLGGTGNNEQYF
TGTGCCAGCAGCTTGGGCGGGACAGGGAATAACGAGCAGTACTTC